The 25 T cell receptor beta chains below were found in one sample sequenced in a study of cytomegalovirus exposure and HLA in healthy donors. PCR primers comprised 60 Vbeta and 13 Jbeta primers. This table comes from immunoSEQ multiplex PCR, and its TCRdb copy is limited to in-frame clones, with some not included. In the table there are about 110,000 clones, roughly 80% of which are singletons. Sequenced input: PBMCs. Receptors originate from a man under 40 in good health and CMV-seropositive.

This clone was detected only once. This chain joins TRBV5-4 and TRBJ2-6; 11 positions agree with TRBD1. Germline lookup yields CDR1 SGHNT and CDR2 YYREEE (reference sequence). V shed 4 bases, J shed 0 bases, and the junction held 3 bases outside the gene matches. CDR3 length: 17 residues. The CDR3 reads CASSRTGGASGANVLTF. Written as DNA, the CDR3 is TGTGCCAGCAGCCGGACAGGGGGCGCCTCTGGGGCCAACGTCCTGACTTTC.

The sample holds one count of this clone. This chain connects TRBV19 to TRBJ2-2; TRBD2 is a possible D gene (5 bases). Germline CDR1 and CDR2: LNHDA and SQIVND (reference sequence). Trimming stripped 6 bases from V and 4 bases from J, with 12 bases between. The length of the CDR3 is 14 residues. The CDR3 loop reads CASRVARGTGELFF. CDR3 sequence (DNA): TGTGCCAGTAGAGTTGCACGGGGCACCGGGGAGCTGTTTTTT. The variable domain in full, completed from reference TRBV19 and TRBJ2-2, reads DGGITQSPKYLFRKEGQNVTLSCEQNLNHDAMYWYRQDPGQGLRLIYYSQIVNDFQKGDIAEGYSVSREKKESFPLTVTSAQKNPTAFYLCASRVARGTGELFFGEGSRLTVL.

The V gene is TRBV11-1, the J gene TRBJ2-7, with TRBD2 matching over 9 bases. This CDR3 spans 16 amino acids. In germline, CDR1 is SGHAT, CDR2 FQDESV (reference sequence). The V gene end was trimmed by 6 bases and the J gene end by 0 bases; junction bases not matched to a gene: 9. The CDR3 loop is CASSQSSGASSYEQYF. DNA for the CDR3: TGTGCCAGCAGTCAATCTAGCGGGGCCAGCTCCTACGAGCAGTACTTC.

The V gene is TRBV27, the J gene TRBJ2-5; D may be TRBD2 (5 bases). CDR1 and CDR2 from the germline V gene are MNHEY and SMNVEV (reference sequence). The CDR3 extends over 14 amino acids. V was clipped by 9 bases and J by 4 bases, with 18 bases between them. The CDR3, as DNA: TGTGCCAGTCGTCGGCTGGGGAGAAGAGAGACCCAGTACTTC. The encoded protein is CASRRLGRRETQYF.

J is TRBJ2-7 and V is TRBV5-1; the D gene is possibly TRBD1 (5 bases). CDR3 size: 15 residues. Trimming cost V 0 bases and J 2 bases, with 12 bases left between them. Germline assignment: CDR1 SGHRS and CDR2 YFSETQ. CDR3 sequence reads: CASSLVAGRTYEQYF. CDR3 coding DNA: TGCGCCAGCAGCTTGGTCGCAGGGCGGACCTACGAGCAGTACTTC.

In its sample, this clone was seen once. J is TRBJ1-5 and V is TRBV5-8; D unclear. V shed 1 base and J shed 0 bases, with 14 bases lying between them. Germline loops: CDR1 SGHTS, CDR2 YDEGEE. The CDR3 loop spans 17 amino acids. CDR3 loop: CASSLWARPTSNQPQHF. The CDR3 DNA sequence: TGTGCCAGCAGCTTGTGGGCAAGGCCTACTAGCAATCAGCCCCAGCATTTT.

The V call is TRBV2, the J call TRBJ2-2; 8 nucleotides align to TRBD1. The germline V gene has CDR1 SNHLY and CDR2 FYNNEI. This CDR3 is 17 amino acids long. The V gene end was trimmed by 7 bases and the J gene end by 5 bases; junction bases not matched to a gene: 15. The CDR3 here is CASNKDRVLPGTGELFF. CDR3 DNA sequence: TGTGCCAGCAACAAGGACAGGGTTTTGCCAGGGACCGGGGAGCTGTTTTTT.

The rearrangement uses TRBV28 and TRBJ2-7; 9 bases fit TRBD2. The germline CDR1 and CDR2 sequences are MDHEN and SYDVKM. The CDR3 has 18 residues. The J segment lost 3 bases and the V segment lost 5 bases, leaving 17 bases of the junction unmatched. The CDR3 DNA is TGTGCCAGCAGTCCCCAACCCGGGACTAGCCCACGATTCTACGAGCAGTACTTC. It codes for CASSPQPGTSPRFYEQYF.

This chain connects TRBV9 to TRBJ2-7; possible D gene TRBD2, 5 bases. Trimming stripped 0 bases from V and 6 bases from J, with 16 bases between. This CDR3 is 15 amino acids long. Looked up from germline, CDR1 is SGDLS and CDR2 is YYNGEE. CDR3 sequence (DNA): TGTGCCAGCAGCGTAGGAGGGTCTCCCCTTCGCGAGCAGTACTTC. Translated, it gives CASSVGGSPLREQYF.

This chain uses TRBV6-1 with TRBJ1-3, with D possibly being TRBD1 (5 bases). V lost 8 bases, J lost 0 bases, and 8 bases lay in between. The CDR3 contains 13 residues. The V gene's germline CDR1 is MNHNS and CDR2 SASEGT. For the CDR3, the DNA is TGTGCCAGCGGGGCGGCCTCTGGAAACACCATATATTTT. Amino acids: CASGAASGNTIYF.

The chain is built from TRBV9 and TRBJ2-3; D is undetermined. V gave up 0 bases and J gave up 0 bases, with 5 bases separating them. CDR3 length: 14 residues. Germline V gene data show CDR1 as SGDLS and CDR2 as YYNGEE. CDR3 bases: TGTGCCAGCAGCGTAGACGAGAGCACAGATACGCAGTATTTT. Amino acids: CASSVDESTDTQYF.

V gene TRBV27 combines with J gene TRBJ1-6; weak D call: TRBD1 (5 bases). The CDR3 covers 13 residues. V lost 2 bases and J 9 bases, leaving 8 bases between the germline ends. Germline V CDR1 and CDR2: MNHEY, SMNVEV (reference sequence). Here the CDR3 reads CASSLQGGSPLHF. The CDR3, as DNA: TGTGCCAGCAGTTTACAGGGAGGTTCACCCCTCCACTTT.

The chain is built from TRBV5-1 and TRBJ2-5; 8 bases fit TRBD1. The CDR3 has 15 amino acids. CDR1 is SGHRS and CDR2 is YFSETQ in the germline V gene. J lost 3 bases, V lost 3 bases, and 7 bases had no gene match. The CDR3 nucleotides read TGCGCCAGCAGCTCCTCCGGGACAGGCGAAGAGACCCAGTACTTC. It encodes CASSSSGTGEETQYF.

The chain recombines TRBV20-1 with TRBJ1-1, with D unresolved. The CDR3 contains 11 residues. Germline V lookup: CDR1 DFQATT, CDR2 SNEGSKA (reference sequence). Trimming took 2 bases from V and 8 from J, leaving 9 bases between them. CDR3 sequence reads: CSARPLEEAFF. CDR3 DNA sequence: TGCAGTGCTAGACCCCTAGAAGAAGCTTTCTTT.

The chain couples TRBV7-3 to TRBJ2-1; the D gene is possibly TRBD2 (5 bases). Germline V gives CDR1 SGHTA, CDR2 FQGTGA. V dropped 1 base and J dropped 8 bases, with 9 bases sitting between them. The CDR3 is made up of 13 amino acids. The CDR3 region has the DNA TGTGCCAGCAGCTTAAGATGGGGAGATGAGCAGTTCTTC. Its translation: CASSLRWGDEQFF.

The chain recombines TRBV7-8 with TRBJ2-7; no definite D call. CDR3 length: 15 amino acids. Germline-derived CDR1 and CDR2 are SGHVS and FQNEAQ. Trimming removed 1 base at V and 0 bases at J, with 10 bases between. Written as DNA, the CDR3 is TGTGCCAGCAGCTTAGATATTTGGGACTCCTACGAGCAGTACGTC. This encodes CASSLDIWDSYEQYV.

This chain links TRBV5-5 with TRBJ2-3, with D unresolved. Germline lookup yields CDR1 SGHKS and CDR2 YYEKEE (reference sequence). The CDR3 consists of 13 residues. Between the trimmed V and J ends, which lost 7 bases and 0 bases, there was a span of 9 bases. As DNA, the CDR3 is TGTGCCAGCCGCCTAGGAAGCACAGATACGCAGTATTTT. This translates into CASRLGSTDTQYF.

This rearrangement joins TRBV10-3 to TRBJ1-5; 7 bases are a match to TRBD1. Germline V CDR1 and CDR2: ENHRY, SYGVKD. The V gene end was trimmed by 2 bases and the J gene end by 0 bases; junction bases not matched to a gene: 4. The CDR3 contains 16 residues. CDR3 region: CAISEQGVGSNQPQHF. DNA of the CDR3: TGTGCCATCAGTGAGCAGGGGGTTGGTAGCAATCAGCCCCAGCATTTT.

J is TRBJ2-1 and V is TRBV18; 7 bases fit TRBD1. V shed 3 bases and J 10 bases; nucleotides not matched to a gene: 6. CDR3 size: 13 residues. The V gene's germline CDR1 is KGHSH and CDR2 LQKENI. For the CDR3, the DNA is TGTGCCAGCTCACCGGATACAGGGGACGAGCAGTTCTTC. It encodes CASSPDTGDEQFF. Based on the CDR3 plus reference TRBV18 and TRBJ2-1, the full variable domain is NAGVMQNPRHLVRRRGQEARLRCSPMKGHSHVYWYRQLPEEGLKFMVYLQKENIIDESGMPKERFSAEFPKEGPSILRIQQVVRGDSAAYFCASSPDTGDEQFFGPGTRLTVL.

A few counts support this clone. This chain's CDR3 is CASSDLSRNYGYTF. CDR3 nucleotides: TGTGCCAGCAGTGATCTGTCGCGCAACTATGGCTACACCTTC. V usage is TRBV27 and J usage is TRBJ1-2; D remains ambiguous. V shed 5 bases and J shed 2 bases, with 12 bases lying between them. CDR3 size: 14 residues. CDR1 is MNHEY, CDR2 SMNVEV, per germline (reference sequence).

This sequence joins TRBV30 and TRBJ2-7; 7 bases align to TRBD1. This CDR3 region has 15 residues. CDR1 is GTSNPN, CDR2 SVGIG, per germline (reference sequence). V was clipped by 2 bases and J by 5 bases; unmatched bases: 12. In nucleotides, the CDR3 is TGTGCCTGGAGTAGGTGGGCAGGGGGTCGAGACGAGCAGTACTTC. Translating it yields CAWSRWAGGRDEQYF.

This chain connects TRBV6-1 to TRBJ1-3, with D hard to call. Germline CDR1 is MNHNS and CDR2 is SASEGT. There are 12 residues in the CDR3. Trimming left V 7 bases short and J 1 base short, with 5 bases between. The CDR3 bases are TGTGCCAGCATCAGTTCTGGAAACACCATATATTTT. As protein: CASISSGNTIYF.

This sequence joins TRBV10-1 and TRBJ1-2, with 8 bases aligning to TRBD1. Losses at the gene ends were 7 bases for V and 8 bases for J; bases not matched to a gene: 9. CDR3 length equals 13 residues. Germline V lookup: CDR1 WNHNN, CDR2 SYGVQD (reference sequence). This CDR3 is CASNTTGAEGYTF. CDR3 in DNA: TGCGCCAGCAACACGACAGGGGCGGAAGGCTACACCTTC.

In this sample, this clone turned up once. The chain employs TRBV29-1 and TRBJ1-2; 7 positions match TRBD1. The V segment lost 7 bases and the J segment 7 bases; nucleotides outside the gene matches: 15. In germline, CDR1 is SQVTM, CDR2 ANQGSEA. The CDR3 extends over 14 amino acids. The CDR3 spells CSAQSGRQGRGYTF. In DNA form, the CDR3 reads TGCAGCGCCCAATCCGGGCGACAGGGTCGTGGCTACACCTTC.

Only a few counts were recorded for this clone. The rearrangement links TRBV5-1 to TRBJ1-2; 8 nucleotides match TRBD1. V lost 4 bases, J lost 3 bases, and 11 bases stayed unmatched. Germline loops: CDR1 SGHRS, CDR2 YFSETQ. The CDR3 is 16 amino acids. The CDR3 reads CASSPTYRGYHYGYTF. CDR3 bases: TGCGCCAGCAGCCCGACGTACAGGGGGTATCACTATGGCTACACCTTC. Using reference TRBV5-1 and TRBJ1-2 for the parts outside the CDR3, the full variable domain is KAGVTQTPRYLIKTRGQQVTLSCSPISGHRSVSWYQQTPGQGLQFLFEYFSETQRNKGNFPGRFSGRQFSNSRSEMNVSTLELGDSALYLCASSPTYRGYHYGYTFGSGTRLTVV.